This T cell receptor beta chain was identified during a study of T cells in Graves' hyperthyroidism and ophthalmopathy. Study details: Any treatment followed the collection of peripheral blood at initial diagnosis.

With a duration under 2 months, the hyperthyroidism was newly diagnosed in patients aged 18 to 65. Lactation, pregnancy, other autoimmune disease or uncontrolled infection excluded patients. CDR3 size: 16 residues. V gave up 3 bases and J gave up 1 base, with 15 bases separating them. Germline CDR1 is KGHSH and CDR2 is LQKENI. Researchers amplified the TCR beta CDR3 regions from RNA transcripts. HTBI primers were employed in a first-round RT-PCR of the TCR CDR3. A single record per CDR3 protein comes from TCRdb applying MiXCR to the multiplex PCR reads. Of around 450,000 distinct CDR3 sequences in the sample, 15% to 18% were seen once. This clonotype came up many times.

The receptor was isolated from a woman between 18 and 29 years old with Graves' hyperthyroidism. The genes are TRBV18 and TRBJ1-2; no clear D gene. Input material: blood. The CDR3 coding sequence is TGTGCCAGCTCACCTGTCCCGGGAACTCTTAACTATGGCTACACCTTC. Residues: CASSPVPGTLNYGYTF.